This TCR beta chain was retrieved from a study of T cell responses to AZD1222 COVID-19 vaccine. Method: immunoSEQ multiplex PCR; TCRdb's copy keeps in-frame clones and lacks some. This table holds roughly 250,000 clones, more than 80% found once. Deletions cut 10 bases from V and 4 bases from J, with 12 bases between. Germline CDR1 and CDR2: SEHNR and FQNEAQ (reference sequence). This CDR3 spans 12 amino acids. The sample in question was peripheral blood, obtained on day 0 of AZD1222 vaccination. V usage is TRBV7-9 and J usage is TRBJ2-3; D is undetermined. This clonotype was sampled from an adult in good health. The CDR3, as DNA: TGTGCCATCACAGCCTGGCCAGATACGCAGTATTTT. This translates into CAITAWPDTQYF.